This is a list of T cell receptor beta chains from one sample in a study of T cells in Graves' hyperthyroidism and ophthalmopathy. TCRdb ran MiXCR on the multiplex PCR reads and lists one entry per CDR3 protein. This sample has about 260,000 distinct CDR3 sequences, with about 16% found just once. Sequencing input: blood. Source of these receptors: a young woman with Graves' ophthalmopathy. Both conserved end residues are part of each CDR3. The order of the fields is CDR3 length, D gene, J gene, V gene, clone size, CDR3 protein, CDR3 DNA. The D gene is left open where the match is weak. Only part of the rows carry a size: once, few, many, or a class if the clone is expanded.

cdr3_length: 12; d_call: NA; j_call: TRBJ2-7; v_call: TRBV7-2; clone_size: many; cdr3_aa: CASSPDIWEQYF; cdr3_nt: TGTGCCAGCAGCCCGGACATTTGGGAGCAGTACTTC
cdr3_length: 13; d_call: NA; j_call: TRBJ1-6; v_call: TRBV20-1; clone_size: many; cdr3_aa: CSAGTAYNSPLHF; cdr3_nt: TGCAGTGCCGGGACGGCCTATAATTCACCCCTCCACTTT
cdr3_length: 15; d_call: TRBD2; j_call: TRBJ2-4; v_call: TRBV28; clone_size: hyperexpanded; cdr3_aa: CASSRRSGAKNIQYF; cdr3_nt: TGTGCCAGCAGTCGTCGTAGCGGGGCTAAAAACATTCAGTACTTC
cdr3_length: 15; d_call: NA; j_call: TRBJ2-7; v_call: TRBV7-9; clone_size: many; cdr3_aa: CASNSGLGLWDEQYF; cdr3_nt: TGTGCCAGCAATTCAGGCTTAGGTCTTTGGGACGAGCAGTACTTC
cdr3_length: 12; d_call: NA; j_call: TRBJ1-2; v_call: TRBV15; clone_size: many; cdr3_aa: CATSGTAYGYTF; cdr3_nt: TGTGCCACCAGCGGGACGGCATATGGCTACACCTTC
cdr3_length: 13; d_call: TRBD2; j_call: TRBJ2-7; v_call: TRBV2; clone_size: many; cdr3_aa: CASSESGRVEQYF; cdr3_nt: TGTGCCAGCAGTGAATCGGGGAGGGTCGAGCAGTACTTC
cdr3_length: 15; d_call: NA; j_call: TRBJ1-3; v_call: TRBV11-2; clone_size: many; cdr3_aa: CASSLENRYGNTIYF; cdr3_nt: TGTGCCAGCAGCTTAGAGAACAGATATGGAAACACCATATATTTT
cdr3_length: 15; d_call: NA; j_call: TRBJ2-1; v_call: TRBV4-2; clone_size: many; cdr3_aa: CASSQNSRGANEQFF; cdr3_nt: TGTGCCAGCAGCCAAAATAGCAGGGGGGCCAATGAGCAGTTCTTC
cdr3_length: 14; d_call: NA; j_call: TRBJ2-7; v_call: TRBV7-9; clone_size: NA; cdr3_aa: CASSISSRAYEQYF; cdr3_nt: TGTGCCAGCAGCATTAGCTCCAGGGCCTACGAGCAGTACTTC
cdr3_length: 15; d_call: TRBD2; j_call: TRBJ2-7; v_call: TRBV4-1; clone_size: many; cdr3_aa: CASSPRTSGKYEQYF; cdr3_nt: TGCGCCAGCAGCCCCCGGACTAGCGGAAAATACGAGCAGTACTTC
cdr3_length: 16; d_call: TRBD1; j_call: TRBJ2-1; v_call: TRBV28; clone_size: many; cdr3_aa: CASREVVSGGHNEQFF; cdr3_nt: TGTGCCAGCAGGGAGGTTGTGTCAGGGGGCCACAATGAGCAGTTCTTC
cdr3_length: 17; d_call: NA; j_call: TRBJ2-7; v_call: TRBV9; clone_size: many; cdr3_aa: CASSDSAGHDLSYEQYF; cdr3_nt: TGTGCCAGCAGCGATAGCGCGGGACACGATCTCTCCTACGAGCAGTACTTC
cdr3_length: 11; d_call: NA; j_call: TRBJ1-1; v_call: TRBV19; clone_size: few; cdr3_aa: CASVRRTEAFF; cdr3_nt: TGTGCCAGTGTGAGGAGAACTGAAGCTTTCTTT
cdr3_length: 14; d_call: TRBD2; j_call: TRBJ2-7; v_call: TRBV6-5; clone_size: many; cdr3_aa: CASSYAGGPYEQYF; cdr3_nt: TGTGCCAGCAGTTACGCGGGGGGGCCGTACGAGCAGTACTTC
cdr3_length: 15; d_call: TRBD1; j_call: TRBJ1-2; v_call: TRBV5-8; clone_size: many; cdr3_aa: CASSFITGTDYGYTF; cdr3_nt: TGTGCCAGCAGCTTTATTACCGGGACAGACTATGGCTACACCTTC
cdr3_length: 15; d_call: NA; j_call: TRBJ2-1; v_call: TRBV12-3/TRBV12-4; clone_size: many; cdr3_aa: CASSLSALRANEQFF; cdr3_nt: TGTGCCAGCAGTTTGTCGGCCCTACGGGCCAATGAGCAGTTCTTC
cdr3_length: 15; d_call: TRBD1; j_call: TRBJ2-7; v_call: TRBV9; clone_size: many; cdr3_aa: CASSVGDSPFYEQYF; cdr3_nt: TGTGCCAGCAGCGTAGGGGACAGCCCTTTCTACGAGCAGTACTTC
cdr3_length: 17; d_call: TRBD1; j_call: TRBJ1-2; v_call: TRBV4-1; clone_size: few; cdr3_aa: CASSPPGGAVTAYGYTF; cdr3_nt: TGCGCCAGCAGCCCCCCAGGGGGCGCGGTAACCGCCTATGGCTACACCTTC
cdr3_length: 16; d_call: NA; j_call: TRBJ2-7; v_call: TRBV6-1; clone_size: many; cdr3_aa: CASSSLSGIRSYEQYF; cdr3_nt: TGTGCCAGCAGTTCCCTCTCCGGGATCCGCTCCTACGAGCAGTACTTC
cdr3_length: 15; d_call: TRBD2; j_call: TRBJ2-1; v_call: TRBV11-2; clone_size: many; cdr3_aa: CASSLSGSSYNEQFF; cdr3_nt: TGTGCCAGCAGCCTGAGCGGGAGCTCCTACAATGAGCAGTTCTTC
cdr3_length: 15; d_call: TRBD1; j_call: TRBJ2-5; v_call: TRBV6-5; clone_size: NA; cdr3_aa: CASSYRQGDQETQYF; cdr3_nt: TGTGCCAGCAGTTACCGGCAGGGGGACCAAGAGACCCAGTACTTC
cdr3_length: 15; d_call: TRBD2; j_call: TRBJ2-5; v_call: TRBV29-1; clone_size: many; cdr3_aa: CSVPPWGGGEETQYF; cdr3_nt: TGCAGCGTTCCACCGTGGGGCGGGGGGGAAGAGACCCAGTACTTC
cdr3_length: 12; d_call: NA; j_call: TRBJ1-5; v_call: TRBV28; clone_size: many; cdr3_aa: CASSLWGGTQHF; cdr3_nt: TGTGCCAGCAGTTTATGGGGGGGAACCCAGCATTTT
cdr3_length: 13; d_call: NA; j_call: TRBJ1-1; v_call: TRBV24-1; clone_size: many; cdr3_aa: CATSDLLGTEAFF; cdr3_nt: TGTGCCACCAGTGATCTTTTGGGCACTGAAGCTTTCTTT
cdr3_length: 15; d_call: TRBD1; j_call: TRBJ1-5; v_call: TRBV2; clone_size: NA; cdr3_aa: CASTPGQYSNQPQHF; cdr3_nt: TGTGCCAGCACCCCGGGACAGTATAGCAATCAGCCCCAGCATTTT
cdr3_length: 16; d_call: NA; j_call: TRBJ1-5; v_call: TRBV27; clone_size: many; cdr3_aa: CASSSGGGGSNQPQHF; cdr3_nt: TGTGCCAGCAGCTCCGGGGGGGGGGGAAGCAATCAGCCCCAGCATTTT
cdr3_length: 21; d_call: TRBD2; j_call: TRBJ2-5; v_call: TRBV6-2/TRBV6-3; clone_size: many; cdr3_aa: CASSYRWESWVAGPEVETQYF; cdr3_nt: TGTGCCAGCAGTTACCGTTGGGAGTCGTGGGTAGCGGGCCCGGAGGTAGAGACCCAGTACTTC
cdr3_length: 14; d_call: NA; j_call: TRBJ2-6; v_call: TRBV6-1; clone_size: many; cdr3_aa: CASKRGQGANVLTF; cdr3_nt: TGTGCCAGCAAGCGAGGACAGGGGGCCAACGTCCTGACTTTC
cdr3_length: 15; d_call: NA; j_call: TRBJ2-3; v_call: TRBV7-8; clone_size: many; cdr3_aa: CASTPGGGGTDTQYF; cdr3_nt: TGTGCCAGCACCCCTGGGGGGGGCGGCACAGATACGCAGTATTTT
cdr3_length: 13; d_call: NA; j_call: TRBJ1-1; v_call: TRBV2; clone_size: many; cdr3_aa: CASRLTTPTEAFF; cdr3_nt: TGTGCCAGCAGACTTACTACCCCGACTGAAGCTTTCTTT
cdr3_length: 17; d_call: NA; j_call: TRBJ1-6; v_call: TRBV28; clone_size: many; cdr3_aa: CASSLLSGSSYNSPLHF; cdr3_nt: TGTGCCAGCAGTTTATTGAGCGGGAGCTCCTATAATTCACCCCTCCACTTT
cdr3_length: 13; d_call: NA; j_call: TRBJ2-2; v_call: TRBV6-4; clone_size: few; cdr3_aa: CASSDSQTGELFF; cdr3_nt: TGTGCCAGCAGTGACTCACAAACCGGGGAGCTGTTTTTT
cdr3_length: 15; d_call: TRBD2; j_call: TRBJ2-5; v_call: TRBV6-1; clone_size: many; cdr3_aa: CASRRGLDLQETQYF; cdr3_nt: TGTGCCAGCAGGAGGGGACTAGACCTCCAAGAGACCCAGTACTTC
cdr3_length: 14; d_call: NA; j_call: TRBJ1-1; v_call: TRBV20-1; clone_size: many; cdr3_aa: CSARDFGGITEAFF; cdr3_nt: TGCAGTGCTAGAGATTTTGGGGGTATCACTGAAGCTTTCTTT
cdr3_length: 16; d_call: TRBD2; j_call: TRBJ2-7; v_call: TRBV11-2; clone_size: NA; cdr3_aa: CASSTRTSASSYEQYF; cdr3_nt: TGTGCCAGCAGCACCCGGACTAGCGCAAGCTCCTACGAGCAGTACTTC
cdr3_length: 13; d_call: NA; j_call: TRBJ1-1; v_call: TRBV6-1; clone_size: many; cdr3_aa: CASTPRGSTEAFF; cdr3_nt: TGTGCCAGCACCCCCCGGGGTAGCACTGAAGCTTTCTTT
cdr3_length: 15; d_call: NA; j_call: TRBJ2-7; v_call: TRBV4-1; clone_size: many; cdr3_aa: CASSQVARSSYEQYF; cdr3_nt: TGCGCCAGCAGCCAAGTGGCCAGATCCTCCTACGAGCAGTACTTC
cdr3_length: 13; d_call: NA; j_call: TRBJ2-5; v_call: TRBV2; clone_size: many; cdr3_aa: CASRYGRQETQYF; cdr3_nt: TGTGCCAGCAGATATGGCAGGCAAGAGACCCAGTACTTC
cdr3_length: 17; d_call: NA; j_call: TRBJ1-1; v_call: TRBV4-1; clone_size: many; cdr3_aa: CASSQEWHSPLNTEAFF; cdr3_nt: TGCGCCAGCAGCCAAGAGTGGCACTCGCCCTTGAACACTGAAGCTTTCTTT
cdr3_length: 17; d_call: NA; j_call: TRBJ1-4; v_call: TRBV14; clone_size: few; cdr3_aa: CASSQDWPGTTNEKLFF; cdr3_nt: TGTGCCAGCAGCCAAGATTGGCCGGGAACAACTAATGAAAAACTGTTTTTT
cdr3_length: 16; d_call: TRBD1; j_call: TRBJ2-7; v_call: TRBV5-1; clone_size: many; cdr3_aa: CASSLVGQGHSYEQYF; cdr3_nt: TGCGCCAGCAGCTTGGTAGGACAGGGGCACTCCTACGAGCAGTACTTC
cdr3_length: 14; d_call: NA; j_call: TRBJ2-3; v_call: TRBV6-2/TRBV6-3; clone_size: few; cdr3_aa: CASKVPDSTDTQYF; cdr3_nt: TGTGCCAGCAAGGTCCCGGACAGCACAGATACGCAGTATTTT
cdr3_length: 12; d_call: TRBD2; j_call: TRBJ2-1; v_call: TRBV15; clone_size: many; cdr3_aa: CATRLQRGVQFF; cdr3_nt: TGTGCCACCCGCCTACAGCGGGGAGTACAGTTCTTC
cdr3_length: 11; d_call: NA; j_call: TRBJ1-4; v_call: TRBV28; clone_size: many; cdr3_aa: CASSEREKLFF; cdr3_nt: TGTGCCAGCAGTGAGAGGGAAAAACTGTTTTTT
cdr3_length: 14; d_call: NA; j_call: TRBJ2-3; v_call: TRBV11-2; clone_size: few; cdr3_aa: CASSRLRGTDTQYF; cdr3_nt: TGTGCCAGCAGCCGTCTGCGGGGCACAGATACGCAGTATTTT
cdr3_length: 14; d_call: NA; j_call: TRBJ1-1; v_call: TRBV12-3/TRBV12-4; clone_size: many; cdr3_aa: CASREDRLNTEAFF; cdr3_nt: TGTGCCAGCAGAGAGGACAGATTGAACACTGAAGCTTTCTTT
cdr3_length: 15; d_call: NA; j_call: TRBJ1-1; v_call: TRBV7-9; clone_size: many; cdr3_aa: CASNLGPNMNTEAFF; cdr3_nt: TGTGCCAGCAACCTCGGACCTAACATGAACACTGAAGCTTTCTTT
cdr3_length: 15; d_call: TRBD1; j_call: TRBJ2-7; v_call: TRBV7-6; clone_size: NA; cdr3_aa: CASSPTPGQGLEQYF; cdr3_nt: TGTGCCAGCAGCCCGACGCCGGGACAGGGTCTCGAGCAGTACTTC
cdr3_length: 14; d_call: NA; j_call: TRBJ2-7; v_call: TRBV28; clone_size: many; cdr3_aa: CASSFLREPYEQYF; cdr3_nt: TGTGCCAGCAGTTTTTTACGGGAACCCTACGAGCAGTACTTC
cdr3_length: 15; d_call: TRBD1; j_call: TRBJ1-2; v_call: TRBV18; clone_size: many; cdr3_aa: CASSPPGQGRGGYTF; cdr3_nt: TGTGCCAGCTCACCTCCTGGACAGGGGAGGGGCGGCTACACCTTC
cdr3_length: 14; d_call: NA; j_call: TRBJ1-1; v_call: TRBV19; clone_size: few; cdr3_aa: CASSIGTVNTEAFF; cdr3_nt: TGTGCCAGTAGTATAGGGACCGTAAACACTGAAGCTTTCTTT
cdr3_length: 14; d_call: NA; j_call: TRBJ1-1; v_call: TRBV5-6; clone_size: many; cdr3_aa: CASSLVSLETEAFF; cdr3_nt: TGTGCCAGCAGCTTGGTGTCTCTGGAGACTGAAGCTTTCTTT
cdr3_length: 13; d_call: NA; j_call: TRBJ2-7; v_call: TRBV7-3; clone_size: many; cdr3_aa: CASSLSGSSEQYF; cdr3_nt: TGTGCCAGCAGCTTATCAGGGTCGAGCGAGCAGTACTTC
cdr3_length: 15; d_call: TRBD2; j_call: TRBJ2-1; v_call: TRBV7-9; clone_size: many; cdr3_aa: CASSSVSGSGSEQFF; cdr3_nt: TGTGCCAGCAGCTCAGTCAGCGGGAGTGGGAGTGAGCAGTTCTTC
cdr3_length: 14; d_call: TRBD1; j_call: TRBJ2-7; v_call: TRBV5-1; clone_size: NA; cdr3_aa: CASSPGTGIYEQYF; cdr3_nt: TGCGCCAGCAGCCCCGGGACAGGGATCTACGAGCAGTACTTC
cdr3_length: 15; d_call: NA; j_call: TRBJ2-3; v_call: TRBV11-2; clone_size: many; cdr3_aa: CASSLRGGDTDTQYF; cdr3_nt: TGTGCCAGCAGCTTACGCGGCGGTGACACAGATACGCAGTATTTT
cdr3_length: 14; d_call: NA; j_call: TRBJ2-2; v_call: TRBV19; clone_size: few; cdr3_aa: CASKGGILTGELFF; cdr3_nt: TGTGCCAGTAAGGGGGGGATCCTTACCGGGGAGCTGTTTTTT